Listed below are T cell receptor beta chains from one sample, sequenced in a study of blood T cell repertoires in COVID-19. Sequencing used immunoSEQ multiplex PCR; TCRdb keeps in-frame clones, though not all of them. This table holds about 140,000 clones, roughly 85% found once. The sample consisted of PBMCs or T cells enriched from blood (not recorded which). These receptor sequences come from a woman between 50 and 59 years old who had recovered from COVID-19. CDR3s include the opening cysteine and the closing phenylalanine or tryptophan. D genes are given only for firm matches. Clone size is stated in some rows and not others, as once, few, many or a class when expanded.

V gene	D gene	clone size	J gene	CDR3 DNA	CDR3 protein
TRBV19	.	.	TRBJ1-2	TGTGCCAGTAGCCCGGGAGGTTTAAGGGGTGGCTACACCTTC	CASSPGGLRGGYTF
TRBV3-1/TRBV3-2	TRBD2	once	TRBJ2-1	TGTGCCAGCAGCCAGCGGGAGGGCCGGAATGAGCAGTTCTTC	CASSQREGRNEQFF
TRBV19	TRBD1	many	TRBJ1-5	TGTGCCAGTAGTATGGGACAGCTCAATCGGCCCCAGCATTTT	CASSMGQLNRPQHF
TRBV19	.	.	TRBJ1-6	TGTGCCAGTAGTATGGTGGGCCGTTCACCCCTCCACTTT	CASSMVGRSPLHF
TRBV15	TRBD2	.	TRBJ2-1	TGTGCCACCAGCAGAGACTATAGCGGGGATCCGTTCTTC	CATSRDYSGDPFF
TRBV6-6	TRBD1	.	TRBJ1-5	TGTGCCAGCAGGGGGACCGGGACAGGGGAGTATCAGCCCCAGCATTTT	CASRGTGTGEYQPQHF
TRBV2	.	.	TRBJ2-7	TGTGCCAGCGGACAGACACAGCTTTACGAGCAGTACTTC	CASGQTQLYEQYF
TRBV5-1	.	.	TRBJ1-1	TGCGCCAGCAGCTTGCTTATAGAGAACACTGAAGCTTTCTTT	CASSLLIENTEAFF
TRBV28	.	.	TRBJ2-5	TGTGCCAGCAGTACCCGGAGGGCCGGGTGGCTTCAAGAGACCCAGTACTTC	CASSTRRAGWLQETQYF
TRBV7-3	TRBD2	.	TRBJ2-2	TGTGCCAGCAGCTTCCTTCCGGGAGGCCCGGGCGGGGAGCTGTTTTTT	CASSFLPGGPGGELFF
TRBV19	.	.	TRBJ2-1	TGTGCCAGTAGTATTACAGGCTCCTACAATGAGCAGTTCTTC	CASSITGSYNEQFF
TRBV3-1/TRBV3-2	.	.	TRBJ1-3	TGTGCCAGCAGCCAAGTATTAAACAGGGCCTCTGGAAACACCATATATTTT	CASSQVLNRASGNTIYF
TRBV6-5	TRBD1	.	TRBJ1-2	TGTGCCAGCCTACCGGGACAGGGGGCTTTTGGCTACACCTTC	CASLPGQGAFGYTF
TRBV6-5	.	.	TRBJ1-2	TGTGCCAGCAGATCGATTCGACTTAACTATGGCTACACCTTC	CASRSIRLNYGYTF
TRBV27	TRBD1	few	TRBJ1-2	TGTGCCAGCGGACTCACTCAGACAGGGTCGTTGGGCTACACCTTC	CASGLTQTGSLGYTF
TRBV10-1	.	once	TRBJ2-3	TGCGCCAGCAGTGAGTCGAGCCTAGAACCAGATACGCAGTATTTT	CASSESSLEPDTQYF
TRBV13	.	.	TRBJ2-7	TGTGCCAGCAGCTCCGCGGGGCCGGGCGAGCAGTACTTC	CASSSAGPGEQYF
TRBV18	.	.	TRBJ2-1	TGTGCCAGCTCACCACGGGTTGGGAGCCATGAGCAGTTCTTC	CASSPRVGSHEQFF